This entry is about one TCR beta chain. The antigen remains unidentified. Profiled with immunoSEQ multiplex PCR; TCRdb holds only in-frame clones, not every one. The data contain 40,000 to 55,000 clones, roughly 75% of them seen just once; the ten biggest clones take up more than 4%. The data are from a study of T cells in localized non-small cell lung cancer. Study-level points and caveats: Sequencing was limited to one tumor region, leaving the possibility of heterogeneity open. In uninvolved adjacent lung, T cell clonality reached its highest value, exceeding tumor. The study detected a median around 61 of the top 100 tumor clones in adjacent lung.

Trimming pared 4 bases from V and 2 bases from J, leaving 16 bases between. This CDR3 is built from 16 residues. CDR1 MNHEY and CDR2 SVGAGI come from the germline V gene. The sample consisted of PBMCs, taken before any cancer treatment. The sequence came from a woman aged 35-75 years with stage II lung adenocarcinoma. The rearrangement joins TRBV6-5 to TRBJ2-3; TRBD2 is a possible D gene (6 bases). Here the CDR3 DNA reads TGTGCCAGCAGTTCCCCCCGGGTAGCGGTCACAGATACGCAGTATTTT. Its protein product is CASSSPRVAVTDTQYF.